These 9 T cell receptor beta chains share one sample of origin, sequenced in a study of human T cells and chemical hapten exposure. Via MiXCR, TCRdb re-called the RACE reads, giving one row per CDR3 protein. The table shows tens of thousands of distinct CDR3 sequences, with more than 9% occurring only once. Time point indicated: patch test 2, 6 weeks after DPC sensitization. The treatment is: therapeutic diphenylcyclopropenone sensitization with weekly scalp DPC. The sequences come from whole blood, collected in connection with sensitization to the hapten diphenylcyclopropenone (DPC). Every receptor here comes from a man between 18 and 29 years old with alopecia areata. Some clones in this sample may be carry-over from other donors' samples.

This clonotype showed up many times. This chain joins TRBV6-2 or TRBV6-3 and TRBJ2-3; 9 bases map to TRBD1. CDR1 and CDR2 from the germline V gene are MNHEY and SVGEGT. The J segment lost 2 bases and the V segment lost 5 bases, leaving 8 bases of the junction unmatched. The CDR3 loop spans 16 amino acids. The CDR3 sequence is CASSKTGTGNTDTQYF. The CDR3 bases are TGTGCCAGCAGTAAAACCGGGACAGGGAACACAGATACGCAGTATTTT.

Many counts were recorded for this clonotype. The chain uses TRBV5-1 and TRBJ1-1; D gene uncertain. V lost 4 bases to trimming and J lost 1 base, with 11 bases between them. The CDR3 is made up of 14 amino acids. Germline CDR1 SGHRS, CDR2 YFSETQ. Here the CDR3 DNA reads TGCGCCAGCAGCGCGATACCCAGGAACACTGAAGCTTTCTTT. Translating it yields CASSAIPRNTEAFF.

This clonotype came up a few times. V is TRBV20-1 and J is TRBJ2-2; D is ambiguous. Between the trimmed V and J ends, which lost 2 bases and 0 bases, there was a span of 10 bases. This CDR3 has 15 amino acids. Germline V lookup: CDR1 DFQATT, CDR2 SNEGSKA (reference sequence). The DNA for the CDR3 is TGCAGTGCTAGATGGCTGATCGCGAACACCGGGGAGCTGTTTTTT. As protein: CSARWLIANTGELFF.

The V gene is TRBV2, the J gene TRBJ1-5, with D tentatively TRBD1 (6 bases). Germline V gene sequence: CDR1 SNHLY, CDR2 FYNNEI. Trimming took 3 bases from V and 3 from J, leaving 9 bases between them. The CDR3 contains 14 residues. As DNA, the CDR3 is TGTGCCAGCAGTGATTGGACAGACAATCAGCCCCAGCATTTT. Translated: CASSDWTDNQPQHF. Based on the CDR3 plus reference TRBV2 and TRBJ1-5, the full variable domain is EPEVTQTPSHQVTQMGQEVILRCVPISNHLYFYWYRQILGQKVEFLVSFYNNEISEKSEIFDDQFSVERPDGSNFTLKIRSTKLEDSAMYFCASSDWTDNQPQHFGDGTRLSIL.

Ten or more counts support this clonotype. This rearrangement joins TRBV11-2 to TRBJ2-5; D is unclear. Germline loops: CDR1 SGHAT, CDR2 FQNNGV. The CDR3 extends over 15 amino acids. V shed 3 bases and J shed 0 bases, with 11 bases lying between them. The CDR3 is CASSLGPADQETQYF. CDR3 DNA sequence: TGTGCCAGCAGCTTGGGTCCGGCGGACCAAGAGACCCAGTACTTC.

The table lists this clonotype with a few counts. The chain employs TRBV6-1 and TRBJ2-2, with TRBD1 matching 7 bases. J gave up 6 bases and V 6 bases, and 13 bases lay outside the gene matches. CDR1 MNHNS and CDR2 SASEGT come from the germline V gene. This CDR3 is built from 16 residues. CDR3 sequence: CASRGSGTVNAGELFF. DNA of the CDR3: TGTGCCAGCAGGGGATCCGGGACAGTAAACGCCGGGGAGCTGTTTTTT.

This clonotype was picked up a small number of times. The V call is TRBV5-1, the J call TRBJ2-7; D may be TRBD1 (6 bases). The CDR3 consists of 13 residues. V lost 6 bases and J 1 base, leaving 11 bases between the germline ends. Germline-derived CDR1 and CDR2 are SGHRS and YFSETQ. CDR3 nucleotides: TGCGCCAGCAAGAGACAGGCGTCCTACGAGCAGTACTTC. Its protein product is CASKRQASYEQYF.

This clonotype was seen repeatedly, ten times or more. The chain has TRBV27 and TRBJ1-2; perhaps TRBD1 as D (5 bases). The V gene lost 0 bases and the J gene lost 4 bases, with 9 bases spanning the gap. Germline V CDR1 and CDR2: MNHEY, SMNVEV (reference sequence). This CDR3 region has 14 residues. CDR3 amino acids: CASSLSGTFYGYTF. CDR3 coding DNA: TGTGCCAGCAGTTTATCGGGGACGTTCTATGGCTACACCTTC.

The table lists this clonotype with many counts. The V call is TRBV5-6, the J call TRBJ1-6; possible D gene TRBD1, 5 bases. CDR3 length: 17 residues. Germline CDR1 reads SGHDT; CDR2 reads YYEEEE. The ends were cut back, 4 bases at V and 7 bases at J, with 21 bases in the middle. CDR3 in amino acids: CASSQRRVSGTNSPLHF. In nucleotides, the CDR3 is TGTGCCAGCAGCCAACGCCGGGTCAGCGGGACCAATTCACCCCTCCACTTT.